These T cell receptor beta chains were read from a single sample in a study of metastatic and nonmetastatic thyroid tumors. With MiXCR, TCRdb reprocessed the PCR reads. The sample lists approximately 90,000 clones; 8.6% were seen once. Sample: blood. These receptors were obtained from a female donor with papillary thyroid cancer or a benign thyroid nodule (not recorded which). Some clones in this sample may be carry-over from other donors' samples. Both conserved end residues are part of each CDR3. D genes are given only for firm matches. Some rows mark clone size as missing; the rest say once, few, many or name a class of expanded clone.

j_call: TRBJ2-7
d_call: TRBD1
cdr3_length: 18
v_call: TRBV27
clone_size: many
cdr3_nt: TGTGCCAGCAGTTTACGGGCAGGGGGCACGACCGCCTCCTACGAGCAGTACTTC
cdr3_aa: CASSLRAGGTTASYEQYF

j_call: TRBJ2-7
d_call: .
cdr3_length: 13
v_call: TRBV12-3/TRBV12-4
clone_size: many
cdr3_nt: TGTGCCAGCAGATCAGGGGACTCCTACGAGCAGTACTTC
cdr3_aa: CASRSGDSYEQYF

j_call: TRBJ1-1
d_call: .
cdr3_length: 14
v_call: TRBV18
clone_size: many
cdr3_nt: TGTGCCAGCTCCCTATCTGGGGGGCAGGTTGAAGCTTTCTTT
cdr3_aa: CASSLSGGQVEAFF

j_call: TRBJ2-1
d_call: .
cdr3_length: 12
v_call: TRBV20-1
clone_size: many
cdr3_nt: TGCAGTGTGCAGGCATCGTACAATGAGCAGTTCTTC
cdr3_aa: CSVQASYNEQFF

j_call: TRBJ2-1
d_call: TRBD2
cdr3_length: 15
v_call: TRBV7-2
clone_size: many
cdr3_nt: TGTGCCAGCAGGGGAGGCGGGGGAGTTTACAATGAGCAGTTCTTC
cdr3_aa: CASRGGGGVYNEQFF

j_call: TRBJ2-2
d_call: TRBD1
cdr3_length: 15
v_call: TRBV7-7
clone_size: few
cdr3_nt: TGTGCCAGCAGCTCTGACAGGGGGCATAGCGGGGAGCTGTTTTTT
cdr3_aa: CASSSDRGHSGELFF

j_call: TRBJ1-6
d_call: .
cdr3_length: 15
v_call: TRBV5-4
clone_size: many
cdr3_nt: TGTGCCAGCAGCTTGGGGCAGGGGTATAATTCACCCCTCCACTTT
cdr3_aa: CASSLGQGYNSPLHF

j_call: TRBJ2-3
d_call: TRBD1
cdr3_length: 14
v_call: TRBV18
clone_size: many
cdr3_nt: TGTGCCAGCTCACGAGGACAGGGGACAGATACGCAGTATTTT
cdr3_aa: CASSRGQGTDTQYF

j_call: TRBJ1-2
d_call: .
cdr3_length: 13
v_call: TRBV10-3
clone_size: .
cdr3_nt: TGTGCCATCAGTGAGTCGAGTTTCTATGGCTACACCTTC
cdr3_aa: CAISESSFYGYTF

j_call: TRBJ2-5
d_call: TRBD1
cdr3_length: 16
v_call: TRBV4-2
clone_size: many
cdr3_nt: TGTGCCAGCAGCCAAAGGTCCGGACAGGGCTGGGAGACCCAGTACTTC
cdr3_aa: CASSQRSGQGWETQYF

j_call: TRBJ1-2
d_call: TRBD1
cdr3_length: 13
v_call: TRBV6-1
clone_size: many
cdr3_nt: TGTGCCAGCAGGACAGGGGGCTACTATGGCTACACCTTC
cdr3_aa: CASRTGGYYGYTF

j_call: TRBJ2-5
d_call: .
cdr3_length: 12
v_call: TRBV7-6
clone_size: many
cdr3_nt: TGTGCCAGCAGCTTCAGGGAGGAGACCCAGTACTTC
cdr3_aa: CASSFREETQYF

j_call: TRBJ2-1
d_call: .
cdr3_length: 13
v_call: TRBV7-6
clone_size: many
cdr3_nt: TGTGCCAGCAGCCGCGAGCGGTACAATGAGCAGTTCTTC
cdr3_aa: CASSRERYNEQFF

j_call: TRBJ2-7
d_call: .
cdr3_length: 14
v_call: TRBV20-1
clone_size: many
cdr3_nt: TGCAGTGCTACCCTCGGTAGGGAACCCTACGAGCAGTACTTC
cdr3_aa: CSATLGREPYEQYF

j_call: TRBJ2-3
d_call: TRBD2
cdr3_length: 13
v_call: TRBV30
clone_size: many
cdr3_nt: TGTGCCTGGAGTCGGGGGGGAATAGATACGCAGTATTTT
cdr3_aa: CAWSRGGIDTQYF

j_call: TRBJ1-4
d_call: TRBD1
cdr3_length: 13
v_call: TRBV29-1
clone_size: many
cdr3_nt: TGCAGCGTCGACGGGACAGGGAATGAAAAACTGTTTTTT
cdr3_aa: CSVDGTGNEKLFF

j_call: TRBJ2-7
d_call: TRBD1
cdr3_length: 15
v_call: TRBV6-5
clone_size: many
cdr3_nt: TGTGCCAGCAGTTACAACGGACAGGGGAACTACGAGCAGTACTTC
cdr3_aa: CASSYNGQGNYEQYF

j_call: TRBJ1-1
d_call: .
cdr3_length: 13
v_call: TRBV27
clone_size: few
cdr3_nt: TGTGCCAGCAGCGCCGGGAGGAACACTGAAGCTTTCTTT
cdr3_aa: CASSAGRNTEAFF

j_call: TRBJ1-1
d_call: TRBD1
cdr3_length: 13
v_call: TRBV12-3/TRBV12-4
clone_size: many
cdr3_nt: TGTGCCAGCAGTTGGGCAGGGGGCACTGAAGCTTTCTTT
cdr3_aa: CASSWAGGTEAFF

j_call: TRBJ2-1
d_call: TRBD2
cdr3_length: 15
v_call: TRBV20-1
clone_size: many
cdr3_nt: TGCAGTGTTCCCCCGGGACTAGGGTCCTTAGGTGAGCAGTTCTTC
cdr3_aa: CSVPPGLGSLGEQFF

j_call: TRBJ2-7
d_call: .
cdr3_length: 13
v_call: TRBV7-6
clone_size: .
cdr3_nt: TGTGCCAGCAGCTTGATCTCCGGGGCCGAGCAGTACTTC
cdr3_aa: CASSLISGAEQYF

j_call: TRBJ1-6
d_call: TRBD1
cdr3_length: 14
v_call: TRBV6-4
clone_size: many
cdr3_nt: TGTGCCAGCAGTGAAGACAGGGATAATTCACCCCTCCACTTT
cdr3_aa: CASSEDRDNSPLHF

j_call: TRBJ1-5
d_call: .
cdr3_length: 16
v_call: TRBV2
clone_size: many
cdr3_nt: TGTGCCAGCAAGGGGGAGGGAGTATACAGCAATCAGCCCCAGCATTTT
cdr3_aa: CASKGEGVYSNQPQHF

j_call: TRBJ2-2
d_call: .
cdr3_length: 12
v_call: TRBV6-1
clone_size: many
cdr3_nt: TGTGCCAGCACCCTACCCTCCGGGGAGCTGTTTTTT
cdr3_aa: CASTLPSGELFF

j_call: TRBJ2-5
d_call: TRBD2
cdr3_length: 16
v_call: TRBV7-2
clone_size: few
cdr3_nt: TGTGCCAGCAGCTCCGGGACTAGCGGGGTGCGGGAGACCCAGTACTTC
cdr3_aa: CASSSGTSGVRETQYF

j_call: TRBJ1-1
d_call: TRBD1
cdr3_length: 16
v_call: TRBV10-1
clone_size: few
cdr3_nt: TGCGCCAGCACTCCCGGGACAGGGGCTCTGAACACTGAAGCTTTCTTT
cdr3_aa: CASTPGTGALNTEAFF

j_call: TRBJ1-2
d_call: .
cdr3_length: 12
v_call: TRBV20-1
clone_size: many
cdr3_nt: TGCAGTGCGACCGGGGGCAACTATGGCTACACCTTC
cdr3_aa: CSATGGNYGYTF

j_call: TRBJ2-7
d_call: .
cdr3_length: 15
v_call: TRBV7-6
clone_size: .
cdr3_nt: TGTGCCAGCAGCTTAATCGACACCGCTCTGGACGAGCAGTACTTC
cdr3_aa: CASSLIDTALDEQYF

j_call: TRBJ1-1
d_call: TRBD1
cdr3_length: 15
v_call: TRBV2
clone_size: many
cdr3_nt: TGTGCCAGCAAAGGGGGCTACAGGGGTAACACTGAAGCTTTCTTT
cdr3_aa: CASKGGYRGNTEAFF

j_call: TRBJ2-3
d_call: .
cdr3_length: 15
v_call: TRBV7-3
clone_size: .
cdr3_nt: TGTGCCAGCAGCTTAACGGGTTCTAGCACAGATACGCAGTATTTT
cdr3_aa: CASSLTGSSTDTQYF

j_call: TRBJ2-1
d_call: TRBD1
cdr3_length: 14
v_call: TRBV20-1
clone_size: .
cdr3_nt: TGCAGTGCTAGGAAGGGGGCGGTCCCCGATGAGCAGTTCTTC
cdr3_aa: CSARKGAVPDEQFF

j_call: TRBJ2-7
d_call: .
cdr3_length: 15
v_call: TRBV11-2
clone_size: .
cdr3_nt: TGTGCCAGCAGCTTAAGGGCAGAAAGAGCCTACGAGCAGTACTTC
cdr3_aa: CASSLRAERAYEQYF

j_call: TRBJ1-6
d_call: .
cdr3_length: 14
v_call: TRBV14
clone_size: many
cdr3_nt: TGTGCCAGCAGCCACGGGGGTTGGAGCTCACCCCTCCACTTT
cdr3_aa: CASSHGGWSSPLHF

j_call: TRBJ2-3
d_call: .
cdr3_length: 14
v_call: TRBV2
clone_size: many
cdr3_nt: TGTGCCAGCATCGGGGCGGCGGGCACAGATACGCAGTATTTT
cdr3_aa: CASIGAAGTDTQYF

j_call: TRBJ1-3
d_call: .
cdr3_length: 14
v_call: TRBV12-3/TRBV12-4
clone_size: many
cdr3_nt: TGTGCCAGCAGTGAGACAGCCTCTGGAAACACCATATATTTT
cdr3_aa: CASSETASGNTIYF

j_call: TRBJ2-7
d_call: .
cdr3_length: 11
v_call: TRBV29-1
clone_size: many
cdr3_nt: TGCAGCGTTGAGACCTTAGGGGAGCAGTACTTC
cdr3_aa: CSVETLGEQYF

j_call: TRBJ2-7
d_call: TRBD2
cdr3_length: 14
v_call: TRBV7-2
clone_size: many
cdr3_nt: TGTGCCAGCAGCTTAGGCGGGGGGGCCTACGAGCAGTACTTC
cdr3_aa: CASSLGGGAYEQYF

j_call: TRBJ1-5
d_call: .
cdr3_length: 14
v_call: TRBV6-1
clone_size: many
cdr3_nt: TGTGCCAGCAGCCACCGGGAGGGGAGTCAGCCCCAGCATTTT
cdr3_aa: CASSHREGSQPQHF

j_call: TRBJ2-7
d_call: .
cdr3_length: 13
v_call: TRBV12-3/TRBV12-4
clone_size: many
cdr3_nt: TGTGCCAGCAGTTTAGACAGGGCCTACGAGCAGTACTTC
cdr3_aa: CASSLDRAYEQYF

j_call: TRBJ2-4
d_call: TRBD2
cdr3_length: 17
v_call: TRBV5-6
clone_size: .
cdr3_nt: TGTGCCAGCAGCATTAGGACTAGCGGGGGGGCGAAAAACATTCAGTACTTC
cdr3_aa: CASSIRTSGGAKNIQYF